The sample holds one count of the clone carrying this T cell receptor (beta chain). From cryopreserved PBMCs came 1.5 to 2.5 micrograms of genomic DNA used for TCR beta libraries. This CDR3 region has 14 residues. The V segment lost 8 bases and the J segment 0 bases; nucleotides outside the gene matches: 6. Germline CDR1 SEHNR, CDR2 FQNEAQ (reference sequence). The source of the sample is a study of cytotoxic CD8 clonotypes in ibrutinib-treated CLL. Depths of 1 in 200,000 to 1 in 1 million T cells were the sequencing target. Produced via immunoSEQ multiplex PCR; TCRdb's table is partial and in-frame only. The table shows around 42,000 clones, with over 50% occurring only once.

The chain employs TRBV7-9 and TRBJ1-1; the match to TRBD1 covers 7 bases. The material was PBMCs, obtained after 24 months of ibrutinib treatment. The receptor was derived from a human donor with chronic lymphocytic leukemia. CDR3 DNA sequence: TGTGCCAGCCAGACAGGGCTCATGAACACTGAAGCTTTCTTT. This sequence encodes CASQTGLMNTEAFF.